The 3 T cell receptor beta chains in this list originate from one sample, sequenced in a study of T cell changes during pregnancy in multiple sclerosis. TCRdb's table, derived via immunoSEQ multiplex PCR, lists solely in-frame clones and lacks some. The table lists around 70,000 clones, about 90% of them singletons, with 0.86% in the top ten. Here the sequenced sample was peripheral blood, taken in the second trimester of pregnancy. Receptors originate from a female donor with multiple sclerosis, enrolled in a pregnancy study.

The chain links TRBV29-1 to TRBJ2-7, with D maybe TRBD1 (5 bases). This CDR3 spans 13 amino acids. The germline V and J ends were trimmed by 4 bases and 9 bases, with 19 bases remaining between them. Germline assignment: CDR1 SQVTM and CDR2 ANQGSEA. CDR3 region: CSVVGREMNGQYF. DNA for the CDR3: TGCAGCGTTGTAGGCAGGGAAATGAATGGGCAGTACTTC.

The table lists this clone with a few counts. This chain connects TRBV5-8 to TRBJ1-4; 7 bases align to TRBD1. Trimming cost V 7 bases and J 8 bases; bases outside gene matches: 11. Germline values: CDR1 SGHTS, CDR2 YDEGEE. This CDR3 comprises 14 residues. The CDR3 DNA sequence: TGTGCCAGCGATAGAGGGGGCGCACGGGAAAAACTGTTTTTT. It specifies CASDRGGAREKLFF.

CDR3 protein: CASSLAEGQSYGYTF. In DNA form, the CDR3 reads TGTGCCAGCAGCTTGGCGGAGGGTCAGAGCTATGGCTACACCTTC. V gene TRBV5-6 combines with J gene TRBJ1-2; D remains unclear. This CDR3 comprises 15 residues. Deletions cut 0 bases from V and 4 bases from J, with 13 bases between. Germline CDR1 SGHDT, CDR2 YYEEEE. The variable domain in full, with the rest retrieved from reference TRBV5-6 and TRBJ1-2, is DAGVTQSPTHLIKTRGQQVTLRCSPKSGHDTVSWYQQALGQGPQFIFQYYEEEERQRGNFPDRFSGHQFPNYSSELNVNALLLGDSALYLCASSLAEGQSYGYTFGSGTRLTVV.